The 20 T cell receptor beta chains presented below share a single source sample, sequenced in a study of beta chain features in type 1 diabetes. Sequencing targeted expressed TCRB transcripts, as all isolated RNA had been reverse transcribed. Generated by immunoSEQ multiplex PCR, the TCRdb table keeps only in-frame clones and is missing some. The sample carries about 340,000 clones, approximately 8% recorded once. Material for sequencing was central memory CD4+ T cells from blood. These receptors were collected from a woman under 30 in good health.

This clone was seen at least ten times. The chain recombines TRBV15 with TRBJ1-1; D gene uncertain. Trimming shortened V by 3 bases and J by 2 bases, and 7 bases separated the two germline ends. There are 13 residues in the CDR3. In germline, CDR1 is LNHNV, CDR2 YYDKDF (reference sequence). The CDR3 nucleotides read TGTGCCACCAGCAGTGCTTATAACACTGAAGCTTTCTTT. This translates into CATSSAYNTEAFF.

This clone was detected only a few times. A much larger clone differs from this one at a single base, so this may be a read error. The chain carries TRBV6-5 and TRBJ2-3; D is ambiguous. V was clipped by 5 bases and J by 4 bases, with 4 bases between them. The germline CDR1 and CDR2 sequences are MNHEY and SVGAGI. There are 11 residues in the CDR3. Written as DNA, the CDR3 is TGTGCCAGCAGTGTGCCAGATACGCAGTATTTT. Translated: CASSVPDTQYF.

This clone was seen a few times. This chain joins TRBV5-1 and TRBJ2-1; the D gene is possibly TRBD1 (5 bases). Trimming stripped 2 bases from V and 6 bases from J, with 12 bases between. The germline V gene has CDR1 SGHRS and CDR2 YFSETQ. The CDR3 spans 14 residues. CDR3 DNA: TGCGCCAGCAGCTTACGGCAGGGCGGCAATGAGCAGTTCTTC. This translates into CASSLRQGGNEQFF.

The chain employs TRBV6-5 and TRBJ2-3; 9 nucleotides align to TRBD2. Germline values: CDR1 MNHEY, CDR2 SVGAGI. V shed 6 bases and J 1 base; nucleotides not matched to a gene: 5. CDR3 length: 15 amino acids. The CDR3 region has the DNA TGTGCCAGCAGCTCTTTAGCGGGAGGCACAGATACGCAGTATTTT. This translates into CASSSLAGGTDTQYF.

Here the CDR3 DNA reads TGTGCCAGCAGTTGGGACAATTCCAGGAACGAGCAGTACTTC. This gives the protein CASSWDNSRNEQYF. The chain combines TRBV6-6 with TRBJ2-7; possible D gene TRBD1, 6 bases. This CDR3 is built from 14 residues. Germline V gives CDR1 MNHNY, CDR2 SVGAGI (reference sequence). V lost 4 bases to trimming and J lost 5 bases, with 15 bases between them.

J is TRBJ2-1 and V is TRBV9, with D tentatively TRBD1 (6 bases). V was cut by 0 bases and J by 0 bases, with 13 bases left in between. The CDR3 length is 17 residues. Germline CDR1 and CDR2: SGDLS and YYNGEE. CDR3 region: CASSVASGTRSYNEQFF. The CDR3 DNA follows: TGTGCCAGCAGCGTAGCTTCCGGGACACGCTCCTACAATGAGCAGTTCTTC.

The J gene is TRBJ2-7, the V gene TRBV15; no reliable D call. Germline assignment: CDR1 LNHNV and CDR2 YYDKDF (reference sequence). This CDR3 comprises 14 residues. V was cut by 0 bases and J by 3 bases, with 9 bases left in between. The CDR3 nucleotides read TGTGCCACCAGCAGAGATGCGTACAACTACGAGCAGTACTTC. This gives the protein CATSRDAYNYEQYF.

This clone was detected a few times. CDR3 loop: CASSANRGPYEQYF. CDR3 coding DNA: TGTGCCAGCAGTGCCAACAGGGGGCCGTACGAGCAGTACTTC. The rearrangement joins TRBV6-6 to TRBJ2-7; TRBD1 agrees at 9 bases. CDR3 length: 14 amino acids. The ends lost 5 bases at V and 4 bases at J; junction bases unmatched: 6. The germline V gene encodes CDR1 MNHNY and CDR2 SVGAGI (reference sequence).

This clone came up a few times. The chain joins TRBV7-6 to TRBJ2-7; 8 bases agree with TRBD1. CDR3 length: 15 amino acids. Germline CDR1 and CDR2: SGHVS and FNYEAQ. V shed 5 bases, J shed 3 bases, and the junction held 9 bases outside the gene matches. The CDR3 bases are TGTGCCAGCAGCCGTGGACAGGGACGGGGCTACGAGCAGTACTTC. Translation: CASSRGQGRGYEQYF.

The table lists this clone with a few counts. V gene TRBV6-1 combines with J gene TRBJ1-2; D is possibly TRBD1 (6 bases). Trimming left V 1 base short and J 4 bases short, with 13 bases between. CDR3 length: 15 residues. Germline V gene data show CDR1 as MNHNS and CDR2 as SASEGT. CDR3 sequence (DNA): TGTGCCAGCAGTGAAGGTAGAGGGGGAGGCTATGGCTACACCTTC. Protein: CASSEGRGGGYGYTF.

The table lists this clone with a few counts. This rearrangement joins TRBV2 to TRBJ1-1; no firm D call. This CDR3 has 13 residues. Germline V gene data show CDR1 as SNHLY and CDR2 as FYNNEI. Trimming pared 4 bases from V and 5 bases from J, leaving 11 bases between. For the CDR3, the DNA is TGTGCCAGCAGTGGTCGCGAAGGGACTGAAGCTTTCTTT. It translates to CASSGREGTEAFF. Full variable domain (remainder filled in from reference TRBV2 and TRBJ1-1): EPEVTQTPSHQVTQMGQEVILRCVPISNHLYFYWYRQILGQKVEFLVSFYNNEISEKSEIFDDQFSVERPDGSNFTLKIRSTKLEDSAMYFCASSGREGTEAFFGQGTRLTVV.

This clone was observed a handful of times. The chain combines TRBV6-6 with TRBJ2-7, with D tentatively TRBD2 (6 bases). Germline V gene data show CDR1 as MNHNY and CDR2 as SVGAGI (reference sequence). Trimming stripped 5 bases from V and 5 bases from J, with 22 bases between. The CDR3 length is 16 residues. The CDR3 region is CASSRNWAGRLDEQYF. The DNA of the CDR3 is TGTGCCAGCAGTCGAAACTGGGCGGGGCGGCTCGACGAGCAGTACTTC.

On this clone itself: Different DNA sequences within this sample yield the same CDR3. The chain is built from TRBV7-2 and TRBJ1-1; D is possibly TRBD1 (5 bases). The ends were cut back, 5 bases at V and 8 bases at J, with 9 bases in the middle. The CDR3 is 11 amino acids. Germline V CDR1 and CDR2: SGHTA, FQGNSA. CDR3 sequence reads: CASSLRGEAFF. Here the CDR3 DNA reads TGTGCCAGCAGCCTCCGGGGCGAAGCTTTCTTT.

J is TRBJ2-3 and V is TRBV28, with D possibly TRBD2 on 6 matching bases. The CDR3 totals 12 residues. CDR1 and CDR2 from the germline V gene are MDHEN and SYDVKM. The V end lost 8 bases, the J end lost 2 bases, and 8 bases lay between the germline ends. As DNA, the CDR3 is TGTGCCAGCGGGGACTTCACAGATACGCAGTATTTT. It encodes CASGDFTDTQYF.

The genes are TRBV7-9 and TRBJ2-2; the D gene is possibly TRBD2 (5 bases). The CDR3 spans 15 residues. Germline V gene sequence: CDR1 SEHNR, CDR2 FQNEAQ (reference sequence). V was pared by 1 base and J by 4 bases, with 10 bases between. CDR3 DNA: TGTGCCAGCAGCTTAGAACCGGGATCCACCGGGGAGCTGTTTTTT. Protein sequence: CASSLEPGSTGELFF.

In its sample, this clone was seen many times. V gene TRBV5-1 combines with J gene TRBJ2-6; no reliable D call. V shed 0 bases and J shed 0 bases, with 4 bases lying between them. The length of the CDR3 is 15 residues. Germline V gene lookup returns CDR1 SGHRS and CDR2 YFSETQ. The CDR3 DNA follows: TGCGCCAGCAGCTTGGGGCACTCTGGGGCCAACGTCCTGACTTTC. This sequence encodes CASSLGHSGANVLTF.

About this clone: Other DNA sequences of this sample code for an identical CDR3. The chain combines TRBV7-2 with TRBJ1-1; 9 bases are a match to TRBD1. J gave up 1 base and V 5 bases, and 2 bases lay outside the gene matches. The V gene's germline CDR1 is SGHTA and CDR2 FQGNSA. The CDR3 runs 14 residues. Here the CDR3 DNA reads TGTGCCAGCAGCCCGACAGGGGGGAACACTGAAGCTTTCTTT. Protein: CASSPTGGNTEAFF.

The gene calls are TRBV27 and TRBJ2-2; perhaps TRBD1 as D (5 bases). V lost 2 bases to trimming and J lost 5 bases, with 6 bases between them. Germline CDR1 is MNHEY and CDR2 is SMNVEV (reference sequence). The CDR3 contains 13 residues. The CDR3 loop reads CASSLAGTGELFF. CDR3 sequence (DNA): TGTGCCAGCAGTTTAGCAGGGACCGGGGAGCTGTTTTTT.

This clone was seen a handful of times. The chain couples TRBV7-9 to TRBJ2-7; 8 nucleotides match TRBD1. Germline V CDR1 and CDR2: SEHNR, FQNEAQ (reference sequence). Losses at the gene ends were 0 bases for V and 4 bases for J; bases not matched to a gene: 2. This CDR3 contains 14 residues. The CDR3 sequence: CASSLAWDRYEQYF. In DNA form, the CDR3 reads TGTGCCAGCAGCTTAGCATGGGACAGGTACGAGCAGTACTTC.

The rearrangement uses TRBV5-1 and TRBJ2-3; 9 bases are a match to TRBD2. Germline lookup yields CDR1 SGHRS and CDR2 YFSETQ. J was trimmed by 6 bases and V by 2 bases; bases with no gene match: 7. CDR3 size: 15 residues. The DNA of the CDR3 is TGCGCCAGCAGCTTCTCAGCGGGAGGTTTTGATACGCAGTATTTT. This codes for CASSFSAGGFDTQYF.